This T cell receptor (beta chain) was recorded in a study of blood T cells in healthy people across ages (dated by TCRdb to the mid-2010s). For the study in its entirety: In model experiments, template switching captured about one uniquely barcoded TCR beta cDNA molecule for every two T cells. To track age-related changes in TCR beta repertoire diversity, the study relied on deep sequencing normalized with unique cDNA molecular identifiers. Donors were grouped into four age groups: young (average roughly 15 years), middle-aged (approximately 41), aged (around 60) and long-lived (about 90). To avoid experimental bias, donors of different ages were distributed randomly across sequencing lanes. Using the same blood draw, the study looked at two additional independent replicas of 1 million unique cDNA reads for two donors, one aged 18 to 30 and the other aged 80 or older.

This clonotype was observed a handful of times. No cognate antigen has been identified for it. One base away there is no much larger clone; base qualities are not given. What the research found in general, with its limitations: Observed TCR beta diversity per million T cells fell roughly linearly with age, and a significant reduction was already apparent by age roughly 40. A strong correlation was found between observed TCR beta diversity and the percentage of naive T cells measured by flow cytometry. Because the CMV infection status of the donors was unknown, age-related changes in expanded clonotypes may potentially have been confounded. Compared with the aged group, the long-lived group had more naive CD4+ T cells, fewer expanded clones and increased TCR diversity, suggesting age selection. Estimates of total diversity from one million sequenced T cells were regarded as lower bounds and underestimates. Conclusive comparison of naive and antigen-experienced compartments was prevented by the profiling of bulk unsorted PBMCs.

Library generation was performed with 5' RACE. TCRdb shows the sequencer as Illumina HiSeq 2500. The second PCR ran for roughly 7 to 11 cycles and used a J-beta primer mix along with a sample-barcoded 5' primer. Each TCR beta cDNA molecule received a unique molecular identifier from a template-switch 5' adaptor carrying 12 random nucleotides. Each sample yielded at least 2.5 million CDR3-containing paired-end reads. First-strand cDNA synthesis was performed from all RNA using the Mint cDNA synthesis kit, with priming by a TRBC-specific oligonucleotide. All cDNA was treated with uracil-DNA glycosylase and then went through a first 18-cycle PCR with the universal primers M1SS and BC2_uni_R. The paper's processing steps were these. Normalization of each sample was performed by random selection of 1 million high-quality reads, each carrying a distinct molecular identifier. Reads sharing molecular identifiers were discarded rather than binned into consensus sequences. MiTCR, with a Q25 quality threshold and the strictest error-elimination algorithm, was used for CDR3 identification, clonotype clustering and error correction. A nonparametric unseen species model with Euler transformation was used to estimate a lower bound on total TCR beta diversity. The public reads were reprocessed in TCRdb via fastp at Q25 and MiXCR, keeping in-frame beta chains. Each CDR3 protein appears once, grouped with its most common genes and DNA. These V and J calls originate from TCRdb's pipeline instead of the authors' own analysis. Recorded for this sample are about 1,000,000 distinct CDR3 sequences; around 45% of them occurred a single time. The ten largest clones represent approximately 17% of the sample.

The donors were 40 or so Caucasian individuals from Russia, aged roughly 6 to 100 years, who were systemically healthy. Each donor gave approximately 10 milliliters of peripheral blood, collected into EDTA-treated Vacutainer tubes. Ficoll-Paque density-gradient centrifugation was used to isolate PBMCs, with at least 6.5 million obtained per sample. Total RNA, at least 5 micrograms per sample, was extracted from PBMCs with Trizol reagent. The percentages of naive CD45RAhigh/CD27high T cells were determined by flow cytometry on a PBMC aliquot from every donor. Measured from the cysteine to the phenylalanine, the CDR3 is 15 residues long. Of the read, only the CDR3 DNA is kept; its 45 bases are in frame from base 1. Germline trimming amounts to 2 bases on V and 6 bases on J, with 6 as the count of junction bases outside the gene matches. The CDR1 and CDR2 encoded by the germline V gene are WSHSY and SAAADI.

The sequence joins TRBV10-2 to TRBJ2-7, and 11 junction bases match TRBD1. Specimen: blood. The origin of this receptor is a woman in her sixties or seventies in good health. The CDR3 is CASSENVGTGGEQYF. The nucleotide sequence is TGCGCCAGCAGTGAGAACGTCGGGACAGGGGGCGAGCAGTACTTC.